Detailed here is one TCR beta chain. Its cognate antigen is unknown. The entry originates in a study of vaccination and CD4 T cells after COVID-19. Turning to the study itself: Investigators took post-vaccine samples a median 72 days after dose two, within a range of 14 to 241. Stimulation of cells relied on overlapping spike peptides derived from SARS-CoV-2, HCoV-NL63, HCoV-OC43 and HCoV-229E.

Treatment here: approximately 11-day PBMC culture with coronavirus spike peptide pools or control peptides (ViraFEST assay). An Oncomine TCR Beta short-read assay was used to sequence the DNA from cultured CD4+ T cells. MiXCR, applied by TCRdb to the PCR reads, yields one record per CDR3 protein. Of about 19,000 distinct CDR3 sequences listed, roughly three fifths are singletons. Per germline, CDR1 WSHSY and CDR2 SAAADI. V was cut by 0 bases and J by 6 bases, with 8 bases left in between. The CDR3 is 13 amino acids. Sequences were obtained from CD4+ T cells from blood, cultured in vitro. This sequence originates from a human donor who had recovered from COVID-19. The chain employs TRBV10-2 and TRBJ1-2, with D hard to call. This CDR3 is CASSESPKDGYTF. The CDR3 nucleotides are TGCGCCAGCAGTGAGTCCCCGAAGGATGGCTACACCTTC.